Below are 29 T cell receptor beta chains sequenced from a single sample in a study of cytomegalovirus exposure and HLA in healthy donors. Researchers ran the PCR with 60 Vbeta and 13 Jbeta primers. Produced via immunoSEQ multiplex PCR; TCRdb's table is partial and in-frame only. The sample has about 190,000 clones, 79% seen once. Sequenced material: PBMCs. These receptors were obtained from a woman aged 18 to 35 in good health and CMV-seronegative.

The chain links TRBV7-9 to TRBJ2-2; tentatively, D is TRBD2 (7 bases). V was pared by 8 bases and J by 6 bases, with 19 bases between. This CDR3 contains 15 residues. Germline V gene lookup returns CDR1 SEHNR and CDR2 FQNEAQ (reference sequence). The CDR3 nucleotides are TGTGCCAGCGGGGCGGGGGCATACCCGGCCGGGGAGCTGTTTTTT. Encoded protein: CASGAGAYPAGELFF.

The chain carries TRBV9 and TRBJ2-7; TRBD2 matches at 7 bases. The CDR3 length is 13 residues. CDR1 and CDR2 (germline): SGDLS, YYNGEE. Trimming took 0 bases from V and 6 from J; bases not matched to a gene: 3. The CDR3 sequence: CASSVGGRGEQYF. The DNA of the CDR3 is TGTGCCAGCAGCGTAGGCGGGAGAGGCGAGCAGTACTTC.

This chain links TRBV6-1 with TRBJ2-7; 11 bases match TRBD1. Per the germline V gene, CDR1 is MNHNS and CDR2 is SASEGT. There are 14 residues in the CDR3. The J segment lost 7 bases and the V segment lost 6 bases, leaving 8 bases of the junction unmatched. The CDR3 sequence is CASSSRTGGSEQYF. In nucleotides, the CDR3 is TGTGCCAGCAGCAGTCGGACAGGGGGCAGTGAGCAGTACTTC.

The chain links TRBV2 to TRBJ1-2; perhaps TRBD1 as D (5 bases). The CDR3 totals 14 residues. V was cut by 5 bases and J by 3 bases, with 13 bases left in between. The V gene's germline CDR1 is SNHLY and CDR2 FYNNEI. CDR3 amino acids: CASSSTEVHYGYTF. The CDR3 nucleotides read TGTGCCAGCAGTTCGACAGAAGTACACTATGGCTACACCTTC. Drawing the rest from reference TRBV2 and TRBJ1-2, the complete variable domain is EPEVTQTPSHQVTQMGQEVILRCVPISNHLYFYWYRQILGQKVEFLVSFYNNEISEKSEIFDDQFSVERPDGSNFTLKIRSTKLEDSAMYFCASSSTEVHYGYTFGSGTRLTVV.

The genes are TRBV28 and TRBJ1-2; perhaps TRBD1 as D (5 bases). V was cut by 9 bases and J by 13 bases, with 24 bases left in between. Germline V lookup: CDR1 MDHEN, CDR2 SYDVKM. The CDR3 runs 13 residues. In DNA form, the CDR3 reads TGTGCCAGTAATGAAAACAGGAGTCTGGGGGGCACCTTC. Protein: CASNENRSLGGTF.

On this clone: One junction end disagrees with the germline gene, perhaps due to a read error. V usage is TRBV7-7 and J usage is TRBJ2-1; the D is unclear. The germline V gene has CDR1 SSHAT and CDR2 FNYEAQ (reference sequence). This CDR3 region has 14 residues. This CDR3 reads CASSLVHSYNEQFF. The CDR3 DNA is TGTGCTAGCAGCTTAGTCCACAGTTACAATGAGCAGTTCTTC.

V and J are TRBV27 and TRBJ2-5, with 8 positions matching TRBD2. Germline V gives CDR1 MNHEY, CDR2 SMNVEV (reference sequence). This CDR3 is built from 13 residues. V was pared by 6 bases and J by 5 bases, with 5 bases of the junction left unmatched. The CDR3 region is CASSPSGGETQYF. In DNA form, the CDR3 reads TGTGCCAGCAGCCCCTCGGGGGGGGAGACCCAGTACTTC.

This chain links TRBV4-3 with TRBJ1-5, with D unresolved. Germline V gene lookup returns CDR1 LGHNA and CDR2 YSLEER. The V and J ends lost 2 bases and 0 bases respectively, with 17 bases between them. The CDR3 totals 18 residues. In DNA, the CDR3 is TGCGCCAGCAGCCAATCTGTGCTTGGTGGGCCTAGCAATCAGCCCCAGCATTTT. Translated, it gives CASSQSVLGGPSNQPQHF.

The rearrangement links TRBV6-5 to TRBJ1-1; 9 nucleotides match TRBD1. V lost 6 bases and J lost 5; bases outside the gene matches: 10. The CDR3 length is 15 residues. In germline, CDR1 is MNHEY, CDR2 SVGAGI. The CDR3 DNA is TGTGCCAGCAGCCTACCTACAGGGGGCAGGACTGAAGCTTTCTTT. Encoded protein: CASSLPTGGRTEAFF.

The chain combines TRBV4-3 with TRBJ1-6; 9 nucleotides agree with TRBD1. CDR3 length: 16 amino acids. Per germline, CDR1 LGHNA and CDR2 YSLEER. The trim removed 1 base at V and 10 bases at J, leaving 8 bases unmatched. This CDR3 reads CASSQGTGTGTSPLHF. The CDR3 coding sequence is TGCGCCAGCAGCCAAGGAACCGGGACAGGGACCTCACCCCTCCACTTT.

The chain couples TRBV27 to TRBJ2-7, with D possibly being TRBD2 (6 bases). Between the trimmed V and J ends, which lost 4 bases and 3 bases, there was a span of 10 bases. This CDR3 contains 13 residues. The germline V gene has CDR1 MNHEY and CDR2 SMNVEV (reference sequence). This chain's CDR3 is CASSSLANYEQYF. The CDR3 bases are TGTGCCAGCAGTTCCCTAGCGAACTACGAGCAGTACTTC.

The count of this clone is one. This rearrangement joins TRBV9 to TRBJ1-5, with unresolved D. This CDR3 has 14 residues. Trimming cost V 5 bases and J 0 bases, with 9 bases left between them. The germline CDR1 and CDR2 sequences are SGDLS and YYNGEE. Written as DNA, the CDR3 is TGTGCCAGCAGTCCGAGGGATAGCAATCAGCCCCAGCATTTT. Protein sequence: CASSPRDSNQPQHF.

With regard to this clone: A junction end diverges from the germline sequence, so it may reflect a read error. This chain connects TRBV2 to TRBJ1-3; perhaps TRBD1 as D (6 bases). The CDR3 covers 11 residues. Germline V lookup: CDR1 SNHLY, CDR2 FYNNEI. The CDR3 loop reads CASSASPGQDF. For the CDR3, the DNA is TGTGCCAGCAGTGCGAGTCCGGGACAAGATTTT.

The V and J genes are TRBV4-1 and TRBJ2-7, with TRBD1 identical over 9 bases. Germline lookup yields CDR1 MGHRA and CDR2 YSYEKL. This CDR3 has 15 residues. The V gene end was trimmed by 2 bases and the J gene end by 5 bases; junction bases not matched to a gene: 7. This CDR3 is CASSQTSDRGHEQYF. CDR3 coding DNA: TGCGCCAGCAGCCAAACCTCGGACAGGGGCCACGAGCAGTACTTC.

The gene calls are TRBV7-2 and TRBJ2-3; the D gene is possibly TRBD2 (6 bases). Per the germline V gene, CDR1 is SGHTA and CDR2 is FQGNSA. The CDR3 contains 14 residues. Trimming took off 4 bases at V and 1 base at J, with 9 bases between the two ends. Written as DNA, the CDR3 is TGTGCCAGCAGCTCCGGGGGACGCACAGATACGCAGTATTTT. Translated: CASSSGGRTDTQYF.

This chain uses TRBV5-1 with TRBJ1-1, with 9 bases that match TRBD1. This CDR3 spans 18 amino acids. Losses at the gene ends were 4 bases for V and 6 bases for J; bases not matched to a gene: 19. CDR1 is SGHRS and CDR2 is YFSETQ in the germline V gene. The CDR3 coding sequence is TGCGCCAGCAGCCCGGACCCTCTACAGGGGGCCAAATTGCCTGAAGCTTTCTTT. This codes for CASSPDPLQGAKLPEAFF.

The chain couples TRBV4-3 to TRBJ2-1; D may be TRBD1 (6 bases). The germline V gene encodes CDR1 LGHNA and CDR2 YSLEER. The CDR3 has 18 residues. V was pared by 1 base and J by 5 bases, with 21 bases between. The CDR3 region is CASSQGGPARQRNNEQFF. The CDR3 region has the DNA TGCGCCAGCAGCCAAGGGGGGCCAGCGAGACAAAGAAACAATGAGCAGTTCTTC.

The CDR3 loop is CASSSLSGSADTQYF. The CDR3 DNA reads as TGCGCCAGCAGCTCCCTTAGCGGGAGCGCAGATACGCAGTATTTT. This chain connects TRBV5-1 to TRBJ2-3; the match to TRBD2 covers 9 bases. There are 15 residues in the CDR3. V was clipped by 3 bases and J by 4 bases; unmatched bases: 6. Germline V gene sequence: CDR1 SGHRS, CDR2 YFSETQ.

This rearrangement joins TRBV7-9 to TRBJ1-5; 10 nucleotides agree with TRBD1. Germline values: CDR1 SEHNR, CDR2 FQNEAQ (reference sequence). The CDR3 covers 19 residues. V lost 2 bases, J lost 2 bases, and 12 bases stayed unmatched. The CDR3: CASSLRPTGGPPRNQPQHF. The CDR3 DNA follows: TGTGCCAGCAGCTTAAGGCCGACAGGGGGCCCACCCCGCAATCAGCCCCAGCATTTT.

This clone was counted a single time. CDR3 protein: CASSPRQGVNTGELFF. The CDR3 DNA reads as TGTGCCAGCAGCCCCAGACAGGGGGTGAACACCGGGGAGCTGTTTTTT. The J gene is TRBJ2-2, the V gene TRBV9; 9 bases are shared with TRBD1. Germline lookup yields CDR1 SGDLS and CDR2 YYNGEE. The CDR3 length is 16 residues. J gave up 1 base and V 4 bases, and 5 bases lay outside the gene matches.

The chain is built from TRBV29-1 and TRBJ1-6; no clear D gene. The CDR3 loop spans 13 amino acids. The V end lost 0 bases, the J end lost 4 bases, and 4 bases lay between the germline ends. CDR1 and CDR2 from the germline V gene are SQVTM and ANQGSEA. CDR3 amino acids: CSVEDRYNSPLHF. CDR3 DNA: TGCAGCGTTGAAGACAGATATAATTCACCCCTCCACTTT.

The genes are TRBV7-9 and TRBJ1-5; 7 nucleotides match TRBD1. V shed 1 base and J 3 bases; nucleotides not matched to a gene: 3. Germline V gene sequence: CDR1 SEHNR, CDR2 FQNEAQ (reference sequence). CDR3 length: 15 amino acids. The CDR3 region is CASSLGGTDNQPQHF. The CDR3 DNA follows: TGTGCCAGCAGCTTAGGAGGGACAGACAATCAGCCCCAGCATTTT.

Here the CDR3 DNA reads TGCGCCAGCAGGGTGGCTAGCGGGAGTTTGGATGAGCAGTTCTTC. This sequence encodes CASRVASGSLDEQFF. This chain links TRBV5-1 with TRBJ2-1; 10 nucleotides line up with TRBD2. Germline values: CDR1 SGHRS, CDR2 YFSETQ. This CDR3 is 15 amino acids long. The ends lost 5 bases at V and 8 bases at J; junction bases unmatched: 10.

The chain couples TRBV28 to TRBJ2-2, with D unresolved. The V and J ends lost 3 bases and 4 bases respectively, with 21 bases between them. This CDR3 is 18 amino acids long. CDR1 and CDR2 from the germline V gene are MDHEN and SYDVKM. The DNA for the CDR3 is TGTGCCAGCAGTTTGTCGAATCGGCAAACCTCGGGCACCGGGGAGCTGTTTTTT. Its translation is CASSLSNRQTSGTGELFF. Looking up the rest from reference TRBV28 and TRBJ2-2 gives the full variable domain: DVKVTQSSRYLVKRTGEKVFLECVQDMDHENMFWYRQDPGLGLRLIYFSYDVKMKEKGDIPEGYSVSREKKERFSLILESASTNQTSMYLCASSLSNRQTSGTGELFFGEGSRLTVL.

This clone showed up just once. The chain employs TRBV7-8 and TRBJ2-5, with D possibly matching TRBD2 (5 bases). Germline V gene lookup returns CDR1 SGHVS and CDR2 FQNEAQ. V was shortened by 5 bases and J by 5 bases, with 18 bases between the two germline ends. The CDR3 is 15 residues long. The CDR3 coding sequence is TGTGCCAGCAGCCAAAGAGGACTTCGTGGGGAGACCCAGTACTTC. Encoded protein: CASSQRGLRGETQYF.

The chain combines TRBV5-1 with TRBJ2-5, with D tentatively TRBD2 (6 bases). Germline CDR1 is SGHRS and CDR2 is YFSETQ. Trimming stripped 6 bases from V and 5 bases from J, with 17 bases between. This CDR3 has 14 residues. CDR3 sequence: CASMVEGSDETQYF. The CDR3 bases are TGCGCCAGCATGGTGGAGGGTTCGGACGAGACCCAGTACTTC.

J is TRBJ1-1 and V is TRBV28; D is undetermined. This CDR3 comprises 11 residues. Trimming removed 9 bases at V and 2 bases at J, with 7 bases between. Germline V gene data show CDR1 as MDHEN and CDR2 as SYDVKM. This CDR3 reads CASSTNTEAFF. In DNA, the CDR3 is TGTGCCAGTTCCACAAACACTGAAGCTTTCTTT.

This clone was counted once. The gene calls are TRBV5-8 and TRBJ2-4; 10 bases agree with TRBD2. CDR1 is SGHTS and CDR2 is YDEGEE in the germline V gene. Germline trimming cut 7 bases from V and 9 bases from J; bases unmatched to any gene: 13. This CDR3 contains 15 residues. DNA for the CDR3: TGTGCCAGCGCCGATCGAGCGGGAGGGCCAGGCATTCAGTACTTC. Residues: CASADRAGGPGIQYF.

The chain employs TRBV7-8 and TRBJ2-6; a possible D gene is TRBD1 (5 bases). Germline assignment: CDR1 SGHVS and CDR2 FQNEAQ. The ends were cut back, 6 bases at V and 3 bases at J, with 9 bases in the middle. This CDR3 comprises 14 residues. CDR3 sequence reads: CASSRGVGANVLTF. The CDR3 DNA reads as TGTGCCAGCAGTAGGGGTGTTGGGGCCAACGTCCTGACTTTC.